A single sample is the source of the 32 T cell receptor beta chains below, sequenced in a study of Graves' ophthalmopathy and Graves' hyperthyroidism (dated by TCRdb to the late 2010s). Sequenced on an Illumina HiSeq 2000. TCR beta CDR3 regions were amplified from RNA transcripts for repertoire sequencing. The first round was an RT-PCR using HTBI primers with the Qiagen OneStep RT-PCR kit, and this first round was followed by a second-round multiplex PCR, then size selection and purification. The public reads were run again by TCRdb, first through fastp at Q25 and then through MiXCR, and only productive beta chains were kept. Under each unique CDR3 protein, matching rows form one entry showing the most common genes and DNA. The sample yields hundreds of thousands of distinct CDR3 sequences; 13% to 15% were counted once. Over 8% of the sample rests with the top ten. Material: blood. The receptors shown here come from a woman under 40 with Graves' ophthalmopathy. Donor details come from another sample of the same person, matched by shared clones.

The gene calls are TRBV28 and TRBJ2-2; the match to TRBD2 covers 16 bases. The ends lost 5 bases at V and 0 bases at J; junction bases unmatched: 3. Germline CDR1 is MDHEN and CDR2 is SYDVKM. This CDR3 spans 18 amino acids. The DNA for the CDR3 is TGTGCCAGCAGTGCCGGGACTAGCGGGGGGGCGAACACCGGGGAGCTGTTTTTT. Residues: CASSAGTSGGANTGELFF.

This clonotype occurred many times. V is TRBV27 and J is TRBJ1-2, with TRBD1 matching 7 bases. CDR3 length: 15 residues. From germline, CDR1 is MNHEY and CDR2 SMNVEV (reference sequence). Germline trimming cut 1 base from V and 2 bases from J; bases unmatched to any gene: 4. Here the CDR3 DNA reads TGTGCCAGCAGTTTATTGGGAGGGGGCAACTATGGCTACACCTTC. Amino acids: CASSLLGGGNYGYTF.

The CDR3 sequence: CASSSNGNSGNTIYF. The CDR3 DNA is TGTGCCAGCAGCTCCAACGGCAACTCTGGAAACACCATATATTTT. The chain uses TRBV6-1 and TRBJ1-3, with unresolved D. Looked up from germline, CDR1 is MNHNS and CDR2 is SASEGT. CDR3 length equals 15 residues. The V end lost 6 bases, the J end lost 0 bases, and 12 bases lay between the germline ends.

The rearrangement uses TRBV3-1 and TRBJ2-7; possible D gene TRBD1, 5 bases. Germline CDR1 and CDR2: LGHDT and YNNKEL (reference sequence). V lost 0 bases and J 6 bases, leaving 12 bases between the germline ends. The CDR3 runs 14 residues. In DNA, the CDR3 is TGTGCCAGCAGCCAAGATATTCAGGGCTCCGAGCAGTACTTC. Protein sequence: CASSQDIQGSEQYF.

This clonotype was detected ten times or more. The chain has TRBV11-2 and TRBJ2-5; 12 nucleotides line up with TRBD1. J gave up 0 bases and V 7 bases, and 9 bases lay outside the gene matches. The CDR3 runs to 17 residues. Germline V gene data show CDR1 as SGHAT and CDR2 as FQNNGV. CDR3 sequence reads: CASIKGQGASYQETQYF. CDR3 nucleotide sequence: TGTGCCAGCATTAAGGGACAGGGGGCTTCGTACCAAGAGACCCAGTACTTC.

This clonotype was found a few times. CDR3 coding DNA: TGTGCCAGCAGCAGACTCGGGGGCCAGGGGTTGGACACTGAAGCTTTCTTT. Its translation is CASSRLGGQGLDTEAFF. The gene calls are TRBV11-1 and TRBJ1-1, with D perhaps TRBD1 (6 bases). The germline CDR1 and CDR2 sequences are SGHAT and FQDESV (reference sequence). Trimming cost V 5 bases and J 3 bases, with 22 bases left between them. The length of the CDR3 is 17 residues.

The chain joins TRBV5-4 to TRBJ2-4; 8 nucleotides match TRBD1. Germline lookup yields CDR1 SGHNT and CDR2 YYREEE (reference sequence). V lost 4 bases and J lost 1; bases outside the gene matches: 13. The CDR3 runs 18 residues. This CDR3 is CASSRIPLDREAKNIQYF. For the CDR3, the DNA is TGTGCCAGCAGCCGTATCCCCCTGGACAGGGAGGCCAAAAACATTCAGTACTTC. Combining the CDR3 with reference TRBV5-4 and TRBJ2-4 gives the whole variable domain ETGVTQSPTHLIKTRGQQVTLRCSSQSGHNTVSWYQQALGQGPQFIFQYYREEENGRGNFPPRFSGLQFPNYSSELNVNALELDDSALYLCASSRIPLDREAKNIQYFGAGTRLSVL.

This clonotype was detected ten times or more. V is TRBV12-3 or TRBV12-4 and J is TRBJ2-7, with 9 bases lining up with TRBD1. CDR3 length: 15 residues. V dropped 4 bases and J dropped 1; count of bases not matched to a gene: 5. The chain's CDR3 is CASSSTGGGSYEQYF. The CDR3 DNA sequence: TGTGCCAGCAGTTCGACAGGGGGTGGGTCCTACGAGCAGTACTTC.

Remarks on this clonotype: Possible read error: a much larger clone is one base away. This rearrangement joins TRBV6-2 or TRBV6-3 to TRBJ1-1, with D possibly being TRBD1 (5 bases). CDR1 is MNHEY, CDR2 SVGEGT, per germline. V was cut by 10 bases and J by 3 bases, with 15 bases left in between. This CDR3 is 13 amino acids long. The CDR3 DNA reads TGTGCCACCATCGGGGCCCTGTACACTGAAGCTTTCTTT. Its protein product is CATIGALYTEAFF.

For this clonotype: Given a much more abundant clone one base away, this may be a read error. The V call is TRBV7-3, the J call TRBJ2-5; 7 bases map to TRBD2. Germline-derived CDR1 and CDR2 are SGHTA and FQGTGA. There are 13 residues in the CDR3. In DNA, the CDR3 is TGTGCCAGCAGCCGAGAGCGGGGAGAGATCCAGTACTTC. It encodes CASSRERGEIQYF.

This clonotype was recorded at least ten times. The rearrangement joins TRBV6-5 to TRBJ2-7; 12 nucleotides agree with TRBD2. This CDR3 region has 15 residues. V shed 4 bases and J 5 bases; nucleotides not matched to a gene: 6. Germline loops: CDR1 MNHEY, CDR2 SVGAGI. The CDR3 DNA reads as TGTGCCAGCAGTTTTCTAGCGGGAGGGCCCCACGAGCAGTACTTC. It translates to CASSFLAGGPHEQYF.

In this sample, this clonotype turned up many times. V and J are TRBV29-1 and TRBJ1-2; D is ambiguous. From germline, CDR1 is SQVTM and CDR2 ANQGSEA. The CDR3 loop spans 13 amino acids. Trimming shortened V by 4 bases and J by 2 bases, and 11 bases separated the two germline ends. DNA for the CDR3: TGCAGCGTTGTCGGCACAGCGAACTATGGCTACACCTTC. It translates to CSVVGTANYGYTF.

This clonotype was counted at least ten times. As DNA, the CDR3 is TGCGCCAGCAGCTCCCCGGACAGAGCTACAGAAGCTTTCTTT. Protein sequence: CASSSPDRATEAFF. The chain is built from TRBV5-1 and TRBJ1-1, with a possible D match to TRBD1 (6 bases). Germline CDR1 and CDR2: SGHRS and YFSETQ. Trimming removed 3 bases from V and 8 bases from J, with 17 bases in between. CDR3 length: 14 residues. The entire variable domain, with the rest obtained from reference TRBV5-1 and TRBJ1-1, is as follows: KAGVTQTPRYLIKTRGQQVTLSCSPISGHRSVSWYQQTPGQGLQFLFEYFSETQRNKGNFPGRFSGRQFSNSRSEMNVSTLELGDSALYLCASSSPDRATEAFFGQGTRLTVV.

There are many counts of this clonotype. The V gene is TRBV5-1, the J gene TRBJ2-7, with 8 bases aligning to TRBD1. The germline V gene encodes CDR1 SGHRS and CDR2 YFSETQ. V was pared by 2 bases and J by 5 bases, with 9 bases of the junction left unmatched. The CDR3 runs 15 residues. In DNA form, the CDR3 reads TGCGCCAGCAGCTTCTCGACAGGGGTGACGAACGAGCAGTACTTC. Amino acids: CASSFSTGVTNEQYF.

This clonotype has a count of ten or more. The chain couples TRBV24-1 to TRBJ2-2; D ambiguous. Germline-derived CDR1 and CDR2 are KGHDR and SFDVKD. Trimming left V 3 bases short and J 8 bases short, with 15 bases between. The CDR3 sequence is 15 residues long. The CDR3 sequence is CATSDPMGRRGELFF. In nucleotides, the CDR3 is TGTGCCACCAGTGATCCCATGGGCCGCCGGGGGGAGCTGTTTTTT.

This clonotype was observed at least ten times. The chain joins TRBV6-5 to TRBJ2-5; 9 bases fit TRBD2. The CDR3 covers 16 residues. V trimming: 8 bases; J trimming: 5 bases; junction bases outside the gene matches: 15. Germline CDR1 is MNHEY and CDR2 is SVGAGI. The CDR3 region is CASLSGVAGVRETQYF. DNA of the CDR3: TGTGCCAGCCTGAGCGGGGTAGCGGGAGTGAGGGAGACCCAGTACTTC.

This clonotype was recorded many times. The chain is built from TRBV6-1 and TRBJ2-2; perhaps TRBD2 as D (6 bases). Trimming pared 0 bases from V and 5 bases from J, leaving 10 bases between. The CDR3 covers 15 residues. Germline V gene lookup returns CDR1 MNHNS and CDR2 SASEGT. CDR3 loop: CASSEAGGRTGELFF. DNA for the CDR3: TGTGCCAGCAGTGAAGCGGGGGGAAGAACCGGGGAGCTGTTTTTT.

This clonotype has at least ten counts. The rearrangement links TRBV12-3 or TRBV12-4 to TRBJ2-2, with D uncertain. The V gene lost 7 bases and the J gene lost 7 bases, with 16 bases spanning the gap. CDR3 length: 14 amino acids. The CDR3 DNA sequence: TGTGCCAGCATCACACATGGCACAGACGGGGAGCTGTTTTTT. Residues: CASITHGTDGELFF.

The sample holds many counts of this clonotype. The rearrangement links TRBV6-5 to TRBJ1-2; D is undetermined. The germline CDR1 and CDR2 sequences are MNHEY and SVGAGI. V was trimmed by 2 bases and J by 5 bases, leaving 15 bases between them. The CDR3 is made up of 15 amino acids. This CDR3 reads CASSYVLEPVYGYTF. The DNA for the CDR3 is TGTGCCAGCAGTTACGTACTCGAGCCCGTATATGGCTACACCTTC.

A few counts support this clonotype. The V and J genes are TRBV3-1 and TRBJ1-6; D gene uncertain. The CDR3 covers 16 residues. The germline V gene has CDR1 LGHDT and CDR2 YNNKEL (reference sequence). The ends were cut back, 0 bases at V and 5 bases at J, with 11 bases in the middle. CDR3 DNA: TGTGCCAGCAGCCAAGAAGGGCAAGGCCATAATTCACCCCTCCACTTT. This translates into CASSQEGQGHNSPLHF.

This clonotype was counted many times. The chain uses TRBV6-5 and TRBJ1-1; 7 positions agree with TRBD1. In germline, CDR1 is MNHEY, CDR2 SVGAGI. The CDR3 loop spans 15 amino acids. With 2 bases clipped from V and 2 bases from J, the junction kept 5 bases outside the gene matches. The chain's CDR3 is CASSYLGTENTEAFF. CDR3 in DNA: TGTGCCAGCAGTTACCTAGGGACAGAAAACACTGAAGCTTTCTTT.

This clonotype was counted ten times or more. DNA for the CDR3: TGCAGCGTCTCGCAGGGGGCTATTTCACCCCTCCACTTT. As protein: CSVSQGAISPLHF. This chain joins TRBV29-1 and TRBJ1-6; 8 bases line up with TRBD1. The junction had 7 bases not matched to a gene; V was cut back by 6 bases and J by 9 bases. Per germline, CDR1 SQVTM and CDR2 ANQGSEA. The CDR3 runs to 13 residues.

This clonotype was counted ten times or more. The rearrangement uses TRBV12-3 or TRBV12-4 and TRBJ2-7, with D possibly matching TRBD2 (5 bases). The V gene lost 5 bases and the J gene lost 5 bases, with 19 bases spanning the gap. The CDR3 is 15 amino acids. As DNA, the CDR3 is TGTGCCAGCAGTCCCAGCGCGGGCCCCCTCCACGAGCAGTACTTC. It yields the protein CASSPSAGPLHEQYF.

This clonotype occurred many times. This chain connects TRBV5-1 to TRBJ2-5; 9 positions match TRBD1. CDR1 and CDR2 from the germline V gene are SGHRS and YFSETQ. After removal of 4 bases from V and 5 bases from J, the junction contained 9 bases not matched to a gene. There are 15 residues in the CDR3. Written as DNA, the CDR3 is TGCGCCAGCAGCAAACGCACGGGACAGGGTGAGACCCAGTACTTC. Protein sequence: CASSKRTGQGETQYF.

This clonotype was seen ten or more times. The V and J genes are TRBV12-3 or TRBV12-4 and TRBJ1-5; D may be TRBD1 (5 bases). Trimming took off 4 bases at V and 6 bases at J, with 22 bases between the two ends. This CDR3 comprises 17 residues. The CDR3: CASSSDIWTGGSQPQHF. The CDR3 coding sequence is TGTGCCAGCAGTTCCGATATCTGGACCGGGGGATCTCAGCCCCAGCATTTT.

This clonotype occurred many times. The chain couples TRBV6-1 to TRBJ1-1; D remains ambiguous. The V gene's germline CDR1 is MNHNS and CDR2 SASEGT. Trimming left V 6 bases short and J 4 bases short, with 9 bases between. This CDR3 contains 12 residues. This CDR3 is CASRPGPTEAFF. The DNA for the CDR3 is TGTGCCAGCAGACCCGGGCCCACTGAAGCTTTCTTT.

For this clonotype: Being one base from a much bigger clone, this may be a read error. The V and J genes are TRBV20-1 and TRBJ2-5, with D uncertain. V was trimmed by 5 bases and J by 1 base, leaving 8 bases between them. CDR1 and CDR2 from the germline V gene are DFQATT and SNEGSKA (reference sequence). The CDR3 consists of 12 residues. CDR3 DNA: TGCAGTGCTTGGGCGGCCCAAGAGACCCAGTACTTC. It yields the protein CSAWAAQETQYF.

This clonotype was seen more than once but under ten times. At one boundary the junction diverges from the germline segment, which might be a read error. The V gene is TRBV6-4, the J gene TRBJ1-6, with D possibly TRBD1 on 6 matching bases. This CDR3 contains 16 residues. The V gene's germline CDR1 is MRHNA and CDR2 SNTAGT. In DNA form, the CDR3 reads TGTGCCAACAGTGTCTGGGGCCCAGGGGATAATTCACCCCTCCACTTT. Protein: CANSVWGPGDNSPLHF.

The table lists this clonotype with many counts. V and J are TRBV12-3 or TRBV12-4 and TRBJ1-5; no clear D gene. The CDR3 contains 14 residues. Deletions cut 7 bases from V and 0 bases from J, with 10 bases between. The CDR3 sequence: CASTPSHSNQPQHF. The CDR3 bases are TGTGCCAGCACTCCGAGCCATAGCAATCAGCCCCAGCATTTT.

This clonotype was observed many times. J is TRBJ1-2 and V is TRBV20-1; D gene unclear. The length of the CDR3 is 12 residues. Trimming shortened V by 2 bases and J by 6 bases, and 10 bases separated the two germline ends. The germline CDR1 and CDR2 sequences are DFQATT and SNEGSKA (reference sequence). CDR3 in DNA: TGCAGTGCTAGATCTCGGGGTGATGGCTACACCTTC. This gives the protein CSARSRGDGYTF.

This clonotype was counted at least ten times. The CDR3 nucleotides read TGTGCCAGCAGTCGGGACGCCTTAGGATACGAGCAGTACTTC. As protein: CASSRDALGYEQYF. The chain recombines TRBV6-4 with TRBJ2-7; TRBD1 or TRBD2 may be the D gene (5 bases each). From germline, CDR1 is MRHNA and CDR2 SNTAGT. This CDR3 has 14 amino acids. With 5 bases removed from V and 4 bases from J, the gap between germline ends came to 15 bases.

V and J are TRBV6-1 and TRBJ2-7, with TRBD2 matching 7 bases. From germline, CDR1 is MNHNS and CDR2 SASEGT. The CDR3 has 14 residues. V lost 6 bases and J lost 7; bases outside the gene matches: 12. The CDR3 region has the DNA TGTGCCAGCAGAGAAATGCAGCGGGGTAGTGAGCAGTACTTC. Its translation: CASREMQRGSEQYF.